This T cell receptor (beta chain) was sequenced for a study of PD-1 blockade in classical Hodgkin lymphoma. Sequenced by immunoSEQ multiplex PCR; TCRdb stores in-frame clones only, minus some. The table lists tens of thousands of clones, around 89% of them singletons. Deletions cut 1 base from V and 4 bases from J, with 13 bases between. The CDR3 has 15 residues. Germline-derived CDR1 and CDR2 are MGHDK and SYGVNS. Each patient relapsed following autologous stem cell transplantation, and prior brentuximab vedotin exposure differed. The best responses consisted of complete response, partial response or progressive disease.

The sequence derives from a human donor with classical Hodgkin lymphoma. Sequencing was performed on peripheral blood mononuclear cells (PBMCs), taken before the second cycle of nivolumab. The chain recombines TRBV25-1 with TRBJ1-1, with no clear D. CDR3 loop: CASSEFGPRVTEAFF. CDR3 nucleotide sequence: TGTGCCAGCAGTGAATTCGGCCCACGTGTCACTGAAGCTTTCTTT.